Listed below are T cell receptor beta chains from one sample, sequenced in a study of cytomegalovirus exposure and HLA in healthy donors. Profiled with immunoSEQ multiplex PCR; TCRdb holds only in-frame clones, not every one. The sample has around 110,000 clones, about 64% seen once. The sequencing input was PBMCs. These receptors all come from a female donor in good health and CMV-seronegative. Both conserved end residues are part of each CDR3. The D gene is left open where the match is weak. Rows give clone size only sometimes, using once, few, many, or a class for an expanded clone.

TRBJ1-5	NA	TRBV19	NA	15	TGTGCCAGTAGTATTCTAGGACTGGTCAATCAGCCCCAGCATTTT	CASSILGLVNQPQHF
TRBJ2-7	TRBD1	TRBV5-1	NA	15	TGCGCCAGCAGCACCTCGACAGGGCCGTCCTACGAGCAGTACTTC	CASSTSTGPSYEQYF
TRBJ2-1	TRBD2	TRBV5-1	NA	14	TGCGCCAGCAGCCGGAAGACTAGCGGCAATGAGCAGTTCTTC	CASSRKTSGNEQFF
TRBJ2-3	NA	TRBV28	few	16	TGTGCCAGCAGTCCTCCTCGCAGGCAAGCAACAGATACGCAGTATTTT	CASSPPRRQATDTQYF
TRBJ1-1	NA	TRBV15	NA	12	TGTGCCACCAGTCAGGAGAACACTGAAGCTTTCTTT	CATSQENTEAFF
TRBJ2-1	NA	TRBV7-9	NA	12	TGTGCCAGCAGCATATCCTACAATGAGCAGTTCTTC	CASSISYNEQFF
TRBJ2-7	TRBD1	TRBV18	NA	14	TGTGCCAGCTCACCAGGTGCACAGGGGAAATGGCAGTACTTC	CASSPGAQGKWQYF
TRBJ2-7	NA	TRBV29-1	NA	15	TGCAGCGTTGAAGTGCGGGGGCGGGCGACCTACGAGCAGTACTTC	CSVEVRGRATYEQYF
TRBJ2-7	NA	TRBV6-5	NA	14	TGTGCCAGCAGTTACTCAGACAGCTATGGCGAGCAGTACTTC	CASSYSDSYGEQYF
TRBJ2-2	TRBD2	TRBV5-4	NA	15	TGTGCCAGCTCAAGAAGCGGGGGGTTAACCGGGGAGCTGTTTTTT	CASSRSGGLTGELFF
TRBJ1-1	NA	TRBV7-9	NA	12	TGTGCCAGCAGCCCACCGACAGCTGAAGCTTTCTTT	CASSPPTAEAFF
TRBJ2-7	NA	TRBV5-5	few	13	TGTGCCAGCCGCGCGGCAGGGGTGGGGGAGCAGTACTTC	CASRAAGVGEQYF
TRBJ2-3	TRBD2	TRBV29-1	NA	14	TGCAGCGTTGGGCTAGCGGGACTCACAGATACGCAGTATTTT	CSVGLAGLTDTQYF
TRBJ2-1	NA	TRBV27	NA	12	TGTGCCAGCAGTTTTACCTCGACAGAGCAGTTCTTC	CASSFTSTEQFF
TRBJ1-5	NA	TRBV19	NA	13	TGTGCCAGTAGTCAAGACAGAAATCAGCCCCAGCATTTT	CASSQDRNQPQHF
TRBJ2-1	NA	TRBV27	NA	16	TGTGCCAGCAGTTTATTAAGTGGCATCCTTTACAATGAGCAGTTCTTC	CASSLLSGILYNEQFF
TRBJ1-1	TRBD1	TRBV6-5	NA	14	TGTGCCAGCAGGCAGACAGGGCGGAACACTGAAGCTTTCTTT	CASRQTGRNTEAFF
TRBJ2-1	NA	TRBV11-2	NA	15	TGTGCCAGCACCTTGCGGACTACGACCTACAATGAGCAGTTCTTC	CASTLRTTTYNEQFF
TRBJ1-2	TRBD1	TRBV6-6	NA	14	TGTGCCAGCAGTACCAGACAGGGGACCTATGGCTACACCTTC	CASSTRQGTYGYTF
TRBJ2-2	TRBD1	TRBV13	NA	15	TGTGCCAGCAGCTTACTCGACAGGGCTCCCGGGGAGCTGTTTTTT	CASSLLDRAPGELFF
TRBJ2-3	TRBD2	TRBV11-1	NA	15	TGTGCCAGCAGCTCGGGACTAGCGGGACCAAGTACGCAGTATTTT	CASSSGLAGPSTQYF
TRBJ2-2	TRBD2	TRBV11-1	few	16	TGTGCCAGCAGCCTTCCTCGGGGGGGTAACACCGGGGAGCTGTTTTTT	CASSLPRGGNTGELFF
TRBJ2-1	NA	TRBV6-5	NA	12	TGTGCCAGCAGTACGCGGCGGAATGAGCAGTTCTTC	CASSTRRNEQFF
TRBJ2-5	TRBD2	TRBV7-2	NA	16	TGTGCCAGCAGCTCCCGACTAGCGGGAGAGGTTGAGACCCAGTACTTC	CASSSRLAGEVETQYF
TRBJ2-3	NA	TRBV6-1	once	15	TGTGCCAGCAGTGAATCCCCCGGGAGCACAGATACGCAGTATTTT	CASSESPGSTDTQYF
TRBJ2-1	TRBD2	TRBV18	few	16	TGTGCCAGCTCATCCGGGACTAGCGGGAGGATCAATGAGCAGTTCTTC	CASSSGTSGRINEQFF
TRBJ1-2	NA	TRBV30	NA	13	TGTGCCTGGAGTGTAGCGGGGGCGGAAGGCTACACCTTC	CAWSVAGAEGYTF
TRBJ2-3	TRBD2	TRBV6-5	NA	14	TGTGCCAGCAGTTTCGGGACTAGCGGTGATACGCAGTATTTT	CASSFGTSGDTQYF
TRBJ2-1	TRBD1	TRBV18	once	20	TGTGCCAGCTCACCAAGGGACAGGGGGCGGTTGAGCGTACTCAACAATGAGCAGTTCTTC	CASSPRDRGRLSVLNNEQFF